What follows describes a single TCR beta chain. This clonotype was seen a few times. No antigen is known for it. The record has no base qualities; no much larger clone is one base away. The sample comes from a study of T-cell reconstitution after alpha-beta-depleted transplantation in children listed by TCRdb under 2016. About the study as a whole: T-cell immune reconstitution after TCRalphabeta/CD19-depleted allogeneic hematopoietic cell transplantation in children was quantitatively tracked in the study by means of TCR repertoire profiling.

Relative to germline, V is 7 bases shorter and J is 5 bases shorter, with 12 bases between their ends. The CDR3 covers 13 residues, taking in both the cysteine and the phenylalanine. Only the CDR3 region is kept as DNA, spanning 39 bases read in frame from base 1. CDR1 and CDR2, looked up from the germline V gene, are MNHEY and SVGEGT. Broad study findings and their caveats: In some patients, the high TCRbeta diversity seen at day 60 was put down to recipient T cells and intrathymic progenitors that had survived conditioning. The apparently early recovery of alphabetaT-cell counts about two months after transplant reportedly depended on only several hundred rapidly expanded clones that came from non-depleted graft cells. Over the following months the frequencies of hyperexpanded clones went down, and after one year T-cell counts and TCRbeta diversity were mostly credited to newly produced T cells.

Preparation of the library involved PCR. Sequencing relied on an Illumina HiSeq 2500. Molecular barcoding was employed in the preparation of TCR libraries, with unique molecular identifiers being used to normalize TCRbeta repertoire quantification. TCRdb cleaned the public reads at Q25 with fastp, built clones with MiXCR and kept in-frame beta chains. Rows are combined by CDR3 protein, so each entry shows the most common genes and DNA. Within this sample are some 600,000 distinct CDR3 sequences, with approximately 13% of them counted one time only. About 2.2% of the sample is held by the ten biggest clonotypes. This specimen's treatment or condition label, per the study, means: allogeneic hematopoietic cell transplantation with graft depleted of TCRalphabeta T cells and CD19 B cells. Transplant recipients were children who received TCRalphabeta/CD19-depleted allogeneic hematopoietic cell grafts.

The origin of this receptor is a male patient between 10 and 17 years old who had a stem cell transplant for acute myeloid leukemia, so the T cells may come from the graft donor. The chain is assembled from TRBV6-2 or TRBV6-3 and TRBJ2-1; a tentative D match to TRBD1 spans 6 bases. Sample: PBMCs, mostly from graft donor cells, taken 360 days after TCRalphabeta/CD19-depleted stem cell transplant. The CDR3 region: CASIPQGNNEQFF. In nucleotides, the sequence is TGTGCCAGCATTCCCCAGGGGAACAATGAGCAGTTCTTC.